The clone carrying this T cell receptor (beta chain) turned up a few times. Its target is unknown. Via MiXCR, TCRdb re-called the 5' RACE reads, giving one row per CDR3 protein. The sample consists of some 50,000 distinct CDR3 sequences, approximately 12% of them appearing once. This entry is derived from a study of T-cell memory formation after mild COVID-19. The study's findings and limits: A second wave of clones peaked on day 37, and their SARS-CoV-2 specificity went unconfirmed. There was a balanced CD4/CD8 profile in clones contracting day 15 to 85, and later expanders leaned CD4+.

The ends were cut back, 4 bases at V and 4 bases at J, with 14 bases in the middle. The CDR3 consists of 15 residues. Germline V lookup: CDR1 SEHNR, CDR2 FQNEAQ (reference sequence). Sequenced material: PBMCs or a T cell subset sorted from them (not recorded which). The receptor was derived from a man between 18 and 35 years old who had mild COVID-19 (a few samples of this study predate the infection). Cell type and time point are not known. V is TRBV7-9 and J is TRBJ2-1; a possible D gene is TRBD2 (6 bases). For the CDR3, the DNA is TGTGCCAGCAGCTCCGCGGGACGCCTGTACAATGAGCAGTTCTTC. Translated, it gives CASSSAGRLYNEQFF.